These 28 T cell receptor beta chains were all obtained from the same sample, sequenced in a study of post-analysis software for immune sequencing data (dated by TCRdb to between 2014 and 2017). Points the paper makes about the study in general: Significantly higher frequencies in patients than in controls were found for roughly 5 TRBV segments, including TRBV5-6, TRBV5-1 and TRBV20-1.

Libraries were prepared through PCR. The listed sequencing device is Illumina HiSeq 2500. To reduce PCR and sequencing biases, unique molecular identifiers were built into the TCR beta cDNA libraries. TCRdb redid the processing of the public reads, applying fastp at Q25 and MiXCR, and retained in-frame beta chains. Records with the same CDR3 protein are collapsed into one entry carrying the most frequent genes and DNA. In this sample the table shows about 430,000 distinct CDR3 sequences, less than 40% of which occur a single time. 6.5% to 8% of the sample lies in the top ten. Their cognate antigens are unknown. Sequences were obtained from blood. The receptor source for this set is a girl aged 2 to 10 with multiple sclerosis.

J is TRBJ2-7 and V is TRBV10-3, with D perhaps assigned TRBD1 or TRBD2 (5 bases each). Trimming left V 8 bases short and J 3 bases short, with 20 bases between. CDR3 length: 15 amino acids. Germline V gene data show CDR1 as ENHRY and CDR2 as SYGVKD. The CDR3: CAISSSGQSYYEQYF. The CDR3, as DNA: TGTGCCATCTCATCCTCGGGGCAAAGCTACTACGAGCAGTACTTC.

This chain links TRBV7-8 with TRBJ1-5, with D perhaps matching TRBD1 (6 bases). This CDR3 contains 15 residues. The ends were cut back, 8 bases at V and 4 bases at J, with 18 bases in the middle. The germline gives CDR1 SGHVS, CDR2 FQNEAQ. The CDR3 nucleotides read TGTGCCAGCTGCGCCTGGGACACCATGAATCAGCCCCAGCATTTT. Encoded protein: CASCAWDTMNQPQHF.

This chain links TRBV6-2 or TRBV6-3 with TRBJ2-7; 8 bases are shared with TRBD2. Germline assignment: CDR1 MNHEY and CDR2 SVGEGT. V lost 5 bases and J lost 3; bases outside the gene matches: 6. The CDR3 contains 14 residues. The CDR3 region is CASSRTSRYYEQYF. The CDR3 nucleotides are TGTGCCAGCAGTAGGACTAGCAGATACTACGAGCAGTACTTC.

The V and J genes are TRBV20-1 and TRBJ2-7; D may be TRBD2 (5 bases). CDR3 length: 15 residues. Germline V gene sequence: CDR1 DFQATT, CDR2 SNEGSKA (reference sequence). V was shortened by 0 bases and J by 7 bases, with 19 bases between the two germline ends. CDR3 nucleotide sequence: TGCAGTGCTAGAGATTTTCGGGGAGTATACAATGAGCAGTACTTC. Translating it yields CSARDFRGVYNEQYF.

The chain joins TRBV3-1 to TRBJ2-4; 7 bases line up with TRBD2. The germline gives CDR1 LGHDT, CDR2 YNNKEL (reference sequence). The length of the CDR3 is 15 residues. Losses at the gene ends were 4 bases for V and 3 bases for J; bases not matched to a gene: 6. The CDR3 reads CASSLEGGYKNIQYF. CDR3 nucleotides: TGTGCCAGCAGCCTCGAGGGAGGGTACAAAAACATTCAGTACTTC. Full variable domain (rest looked up from reference TRBV3-1 and TRBJ2-4): DTAVSQTPKYLVTQMGNDKSIKCEQNLGHDTMYWYKQDSKKFLKIMFSYNNKELIINETVPNRFSPKSPDKAHLNLHINSLELGDSAVYFCASSLEGGYKNIQYFGAGTRLSVL.

The chain uses TRBV25-1 and TRBJ2-5; 9 nucleotides line up with TRBD1. The CDR3 has 17 amino acids. Germline CDR1 is MGHDK and CDR2 is SYGVNS. Trimming removed 6 bases from V and 0 bases from J; junction bases left unmatched: 11. CDR3 in amino acids: CASRPIGTGLYQETQYF. Here the CDR3 DNA reads TGTGCCAGCAGACCGATTGGGACAGGGCTGTACCAAGAGACCCAGTACTTC.

This clonotype was observed a handful of times. The chain joins TRBV9 to TRBJ2-1; a possible D gene is TRBD2 (5 bases). Trimming pared 3 bases from V and 1 base from J, leaving 11 bases between. The CDR3 consists of 15 residues. The germline V gene has CDR1 SGDLS and CDR2 YYNGEE. The CDR3 region is CASSGSRESYNEQFF. The CDR3 DNA reads TGTGCCAGCAGCGGGAGCCGGGAATCCTACAATGAGCAGTTCTTC.

This chain uses TRBV29-1 with TRBJ2-3; 9 bases line up with TRBD1. The CDR3 is made up of 12 amino acids. Trimming at V came to 5 bases and at J to 11 bases, leaving 8 bases not matched to a gene. Germline V gene data show CDR1 as SQVTM and CDR2 as ANQGSEA. The DNA for the CDR3 is TGCAGCGTTTTCGACCGGGACAGGGTGCAGTATTTT. It codes for CSVFDRDRVQYF.

This clonotype has a handful of counts. The CDR3 sequence is CSVEGPGTGLTREKLFF. CDR3 in DNA: TGCAGCGTTGAGGGACCCGGGACAGGCTTAACAAGGGAAAAACTGTTTTTT. The chain recombines TRBV29-1 with TRBJ1-4; the match to TRBD1 covers 8 bases. Germline V CDR1 and CDR2: SQVTM, ANQGSEA. CDR3 length equals 17 residues. Trimming took 3 bases from V and 8 from J; bases not matched to a gene: 17.

This clonotype was seen only a few times. The gene calls are TRBV2 and TRBJ2-4, with D perhaps matching TRBD2 (6 bases). The CDR3 extends over 14 amino acids. CDR1 is SNHLY and CDR2 is FYNNEI in the germline V gene. With 3 bases removed from V and 6 bases from J, the gap between germline ends came to 12 bases. The CDR3 DNA sequence: TGTGCCAGCAGTGAGGGCAGGGAGGTAAACATTCAGTACTTC. This encodes CASSEGREVNIQYF.

J is TRBJ2-1 and V is TRBV20-1, with TRBD1 matching over 8 bases. Germline assignment: CDR1 DFQATT and CDR2 SNEGSKA (reference sequence). The CDR3 is 16 amino acids. The ends lost 3 bases at V and 5 bases at J; junction bases unmatched: 12. The CDR3 here is CSASLNRDRRDNEQFF. CDR3 sequence (DNA): TGCAGTGCTAGCCTTAACCGGGACAGGAGGGACAATGAGCAGTTCTTC.

This clonotype was counted only a few times. V is TRBV27 and J is TRBJ1-2; D not certain. CDR1 is MNHEY and CDR2 is SMNVEV in the germline V gene (reference sequence). This CDR3 spans 14 amino acids. V was cut by 5 bases and J by 8 bases, with 18 bases left in between. CDR3 loop: CASSESRARSGYTF. The CDR3 DNA sequence: TGTGCCAGCAGTGAATCACGGGCTAGGAGCGGCTACACCTTC.

V usage is TRBV24-1 and J usage is TRBJ2-3; D is tentatively TRBD1 or TRBD2 (5 bases each). Germline V gives CDR1 KGHDR, CDR2 SFDVKD. The CDR3 sequence is 13 residues long. With 9 bases removed from V and 0 bases from J, the gap between germline ends came to 9 bases. In DNA, the CDR3 is TGTGCCACCGCCCGGGACAGCACAGATACGCAGTATTTT. This codes for CATARDSTDTQYF.

This clonotype showed up just a few times. The chain carries TRBV7-3 and TRBJ2-3; 12 nucleotides match TRBD2. Trimming removed 2 bases from V and 0 bases from J; junction bases left unmatched: 15. The CDR3 is 21 residues long. Looked up from germline, CDR1 is SGHTA and CDR2 is FQGTGA. The CDR3 DNA follows: TGTGCCAGCAGCTTAGGTGGGGGGAGGACTAGCGGGGATACTAGCACAGATACGCAGTATTTT. Protein: CASSLGGGRTSGDTSTDTQYF.

V is TRBV4-2 and J is TRBJ2-1, with TRBD2 identical over 12 bases. Germline CDR1 LGHNA, CDR2 YNFKEQ. V lost 4 bases and J lost 8; bases outside the gene matches: 6. There are 15 residues in the CDR3. The CDR3 DNA reads as TGTGCCAGCAGCCTCCTAGCGGGGGGGCCCTATGAGCAGTTCTTC. Its protein product is CASSLLAGGPYEQFF.

J is TRBJ2-7 and V is TRBV25-1; D gene uncertain. The germline V and J ends were trimmed by 6 bases and 3 bases, with 9 bases remaining between them. Germline V gives CDR1 MGHDK, CDR2 SYGVNS. This CDR3 contains 12 residues. In nucleotides, the CDR3 is TGTGCCAGCAGACGCGACCACTACGAGCAGTACTTC. Residues: CASRRDHYEQYF.

This chain links TRBV5-1 with TRBJ1-2; 9 bases align to TRBD1. Germline CDR1 reads SGHRS; CDR2 reads YFSETQ. V trimming: 3 bases; J trimming: 2 bases; junction bases outside the gene matches: 5. This CDR3 contains 15 residues. Here the CDR3 reads CASSSRDRVNYGYTF. The DNA for the CDR3 is TGCGCCAGCAGCTCCCGGGACAGGGTGAACTATGGCTACACCTTC. Supplemented by reference TRBV5-1 and TRBJ1-2, the full variable domain reads KAGVTQTPRYLIKTRGQQVTLSCSPISGHRSVSWYQQTPGQGLQFLFEYFSETQRNKGNFPGRFSGRQFSNSRSEMNVSTLELGDSALYLCASSSRDRVNYGYTFGSGTRLTVV.

V and J are TRBV28 and TRBJ1-5; D gene ambiguous. Germline loops: CDR1 MDHEN, CDR2 SYDVKM. There are 15 residues in the CDR3. V was pared by 3 bases and J by 0 bases, with 9 bases between. CDR3 loop: CASSFLVDSNQPQHF. DNA of the CDR3: TGTGCCAGCAGTTTTTTGGTAGATAGCAATCAGCCCCAGCATTTT.

This clonotype was recorded a few times. The chain is built from TRBV4-3 and TRBJ2-3; D might be TRBD1 or TRBD2, each matching 6 bases. CDR1 LGHNA and CDR2 YSLEER come from the germline V gene. This CDR3 comprises 17 residues. The ends were cut back, 0 bases at V and 4 bases at J, with 17 bases in the middle. The CDR3 loop is CASSQDFRGLKADTQYF. Here the CDR3 DNA reads TGCGCCAGCAGCCAAGATTTTCGGGGGCTTAAGGCAGATACGCAGTATTTT.

This clonotype occurred many times. V usage is TRBV7-8 and J usage is TRBJ1-2; D gene uncertain. The V gene's germline CDR1 is SGHVS and CDR2 FQNEAQ. V was shortened by 3 bases and J by 4 bases, with 9 bases between the two germline ends. The CDR3 covers 13 residues. The CDR3 DNA sequence: TGTGCCAGCAGCTTGTCAGGTGCCTATGGCTACACCTTC. It yields the protein CASSLSGAYGYTF.

As concerns this clonotype: Here the CDR3 omits its conserved ending phenylalanine or tryptophan, so a read error is the likely source. The CDR3 coding sequence is TGTGCCAGCAGCTTAGACCGAGACGCCAGCTTAAACATTCAGTACCTC. Its protein is CASSLDRDASLNIQYL. The chain employs TRBV11-2 and TRBJ2-4, with no clear D. CDR3 length equals 16 residues. V gave up 0 bases and J gave up 6 bases, with 15 bases separating them. CDR1 SGHAT and CDR2 FQNNGV come from the germline V gene.

The chain combines TRBV7-9 with TRBJ2-5, with 14 nucleotides matching TRBD2. The V gene end was trimmed by 2 bases and the J gene end by 7 bases; junction bases not matched to a gene: 9. Germline-derived CDR1 and CDR2 are SEHNR and FQNEAQ (reference sequence). The CDR3 sequence is 17 residues long. The CDR3 loop reads CASSLPGTSGGRGTQYF. DNA for the CDR3: TGTGCCAGCAGCTTACCAGGGACTAGCGGGGGCCGGGGGACCCAGTACTTC.

This sequence joins TRBV20-1 and TRBJ2-1, with 8 bases identical to TRBD1. J lost 7 bases, V lost 6 bases, and 17 bases had no gene match. Germline lookup yields CDR1 DFQATT and CDR2 SNEGSKA (reference sequence). The CDR3 runs to 16 residues. The CDR3 DNA sequence: TGCAGTGCGCCTTTCCCTGGACAGGGTAGAAGGAATGAGCAGTTCTTC. Amino acids: CSAPFPGQGRRNEQFF.

The J gene is TRBJ1-1, the V gene TRBV4-1; D possibly corresponds to TRBD1 (6 bases). Trimming pared 5 bases from V and 6 bases from J, leaving 10 bases between. Germline assignment: CDR1 MGHRA and CDR2 YSYEKL. The CDR3 is made up of 12 amino acids. The DNA for the CDR3 is TGCGCCAGCAGCTACGGACAGTCTGAAGCTTTCTTT. Its protein product is CASSYGQSEAFF.

The V call is TRBV7-2, the J call TRBJ2-3, with TRBD2 identical over 10 bases. V shed 2 bases, J shed 2 bases, and the junction held 4 bases outside the gene matches. The length of the CDR3 is 16 residues. Germline-derived CDR1 and CDR2 are SGHTA and FQGNSA. CDR3 in amino acids: CASSLWGTSVTDTQYF. CDR3 sequence (DNA): TGTGCCAGCAGCTTATGGGGGACTAGCGTCACAGATACGCAGTATTTT.

The chain uses TRBV10-3 and TRBJ2-7, with 7 bases fitting TRBD1. The CDR3 loop spans 15 amino acids. The germline V gene encodes CDR1 ENHRY and CDR2 SYGVKD. The ends lost 11 bases at V and 1 base at J; junction bases unmatched: 14. DNA of the CDR3: TGTGCCTCCTCCGGAAGGGGACAGCGATCCTACGAGCAGTACTTC. This translates into CASSGRGQRSYEQYF.

Points on this clonotype: At one boundary the junction diverges from the germline segment, which might be a read error. The chain couples TRBV29-1 to TRBJ2-1; D might be TRBD2 (6 bases). Judging by the DNA end, TRBJ2-7 fits better; the J call may be wrong. The CDR3 has 16 amino acids. Germline V gene data show CDR1 as SQVTM and CDR2 as ANQGSEA. CDR3 nucleotide sequence: TGCAGCGCTGAAGTCCGGGACTCGAGCTCCTACAATGAGCAGTACTTC. The encoded protein is CSAEVRDSSSYNEQYF.

This clonotype came up once. V is TRBV7-3 and J is TRBJ2-3; 12 positions match TRBD2. Unmatched junction bases numbered 8, after V lost 2 bases and J lost 5 bases. Germline CDR1 and CDR2: SGHTA and FQGTGA. The CDR3 is 17 amino acids. The CDR3 loop is CASSLSLAGGPLDTQYF. DNA for the CDR3: TGTGCCAGCAGCTTATCTCTAGCGGGAGGGCCTTTAGATACGCAGTATTTT.